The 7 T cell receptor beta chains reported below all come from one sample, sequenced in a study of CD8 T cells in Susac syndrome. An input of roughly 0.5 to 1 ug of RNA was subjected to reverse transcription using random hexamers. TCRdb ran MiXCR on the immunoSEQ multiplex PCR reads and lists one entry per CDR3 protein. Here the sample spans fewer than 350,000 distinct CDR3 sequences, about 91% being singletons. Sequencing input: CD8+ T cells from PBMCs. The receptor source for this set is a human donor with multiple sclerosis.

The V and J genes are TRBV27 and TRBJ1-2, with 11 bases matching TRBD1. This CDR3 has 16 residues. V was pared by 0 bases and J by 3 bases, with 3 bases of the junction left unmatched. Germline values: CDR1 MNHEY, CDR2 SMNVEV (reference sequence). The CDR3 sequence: CASSLSGQGGDYGYTF. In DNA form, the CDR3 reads TGTGCCAGCAGTTTATCGGGACAGGGGGGGGACTATGGCTACACCTTC.

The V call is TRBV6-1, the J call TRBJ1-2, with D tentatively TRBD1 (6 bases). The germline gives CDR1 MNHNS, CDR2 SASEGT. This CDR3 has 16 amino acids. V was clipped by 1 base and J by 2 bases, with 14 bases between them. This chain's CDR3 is CASSEGAGDRNYGYTF. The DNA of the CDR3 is TGTGCCAGCAGTGAAGGGGCAGGGGATCGAAACTATGGCTACACCTTC.

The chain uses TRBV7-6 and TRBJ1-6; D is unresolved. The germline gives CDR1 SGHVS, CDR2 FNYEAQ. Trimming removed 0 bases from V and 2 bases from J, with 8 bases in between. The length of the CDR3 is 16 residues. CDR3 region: CASSLAAQAYNSPLHF. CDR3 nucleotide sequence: TGTGCCAGCAGCTTAGCCGCCCAAGCCTATAATTCACCCCTCCACTTT.

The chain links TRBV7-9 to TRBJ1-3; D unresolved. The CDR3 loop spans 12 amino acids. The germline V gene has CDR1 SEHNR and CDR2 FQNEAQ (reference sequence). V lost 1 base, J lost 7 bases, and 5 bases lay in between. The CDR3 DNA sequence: TGTGCCAGCAGCTTAGAATCGAACACCATATATTTT. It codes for CASSLESNTIYF.

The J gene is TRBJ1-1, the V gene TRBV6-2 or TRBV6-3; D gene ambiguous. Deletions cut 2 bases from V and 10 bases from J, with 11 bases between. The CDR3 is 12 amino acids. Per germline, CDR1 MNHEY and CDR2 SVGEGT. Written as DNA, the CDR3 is TGTGCCAGCAGTTACGAGGGTCAGAGAGCTTTCTTT. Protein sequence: CASSYEGQRAFF.

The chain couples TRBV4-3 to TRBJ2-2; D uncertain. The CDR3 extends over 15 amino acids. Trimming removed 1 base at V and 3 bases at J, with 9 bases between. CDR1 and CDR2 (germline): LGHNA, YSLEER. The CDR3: CASSQGLVDTGELFF. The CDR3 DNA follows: TGCGCCAGCAGCCAAGGTCTGGTGGACACCGGGGAGCTGTTTTTT.

The CDR3 DNA follows: TGTGCCAGCAGTTACCCGACAGTCATGAACACTGAAGCTTTCTTT. Translated, it gives CASSYPTVMNTEAFF. The chain employs TRBV6-2 or TRBV6-3 and TRBJ1-1, with a possible D match to TRBD1 (5 bases). Germline V lookup: CDR1 MNHEY, CDR2 SVGEGT. The V gene lost 2 bases and the J gene lost 0 bases, with 10 bases spanning the gap. The CDR3 runs 15 residues.